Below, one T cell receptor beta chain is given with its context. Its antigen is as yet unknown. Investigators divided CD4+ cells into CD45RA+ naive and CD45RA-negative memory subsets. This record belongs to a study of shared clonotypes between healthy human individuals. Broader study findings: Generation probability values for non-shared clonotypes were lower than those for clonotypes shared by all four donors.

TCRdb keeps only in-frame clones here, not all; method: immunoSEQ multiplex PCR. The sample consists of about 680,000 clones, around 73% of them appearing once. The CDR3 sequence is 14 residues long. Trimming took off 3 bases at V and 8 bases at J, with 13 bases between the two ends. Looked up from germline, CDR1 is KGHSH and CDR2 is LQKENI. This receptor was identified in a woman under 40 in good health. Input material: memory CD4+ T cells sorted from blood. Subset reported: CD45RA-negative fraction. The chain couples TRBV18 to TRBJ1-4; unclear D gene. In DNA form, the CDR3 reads TGTGCCAGCTCACCCAGTCAGATGAGAGAAAAACTGTTTTTT. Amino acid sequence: CASSPSQMREKLFF.